Sequencing of this TCR beta chain was carried out in a study of esophageal squamous cell carcinoma under preoperative chemotherapy. Study results and caveats: After treatment, tumor-infiltrating lymphocytes seemed to come partly from incoming peripheral T cells, not only local changes. Peripheral T cells showed a significant TCR diversity increase after chemotherapy, unlike tumor-infiltrating lymphocytes.

TCRdb redid the calling of the PCR reads with MiXCR, one entry per CDR3 protein. The table has roughly 12,000 distinct CDR3 sequences, approximately 50% seen once. Described time point: before preoperative PTX-NDP chemotherapy. Paclitaxel-nedaplatin chemotherapy was given to patients ahead of their surgery. With regard to this clonotype: Its specificity is unknown.

V gave up 6 bases and J gave up 11 bases, with 24 bases separating them. Germline V gene sequence: CDR1 MNHNS, CDR2 SASEGT. This CDR3 is 15 amino acids long. The V and J genes are TRBV6-1 and TRBJ2-3, with D perhaps TRBD1 (5 bases). The biological material was taken from a patient given preoperative chemotherapy. This TCR was sampled from a human donor with esophageal squamous cell carcinoma. The donor label of this sample is uncertain. This chain's CDR3 is CASSHGHVNTGKQYF. CDR3 in DNA: TGTGCCAGCAGCCACGGACATGTGAACACAGGTAAGCAGTATTTT.